These T cell receptor beta chains were read from a single sample in a study of blood T cells in healthy people across ages. TCRdb reprocessed the 5' RACE reads with MiXCR, giving one entry per CDR3 protein. The sample consists of roughly 860,000 distinct CDR3 sequences, 62% of them appearing once. Sequenced input: blood. The receptors were gathered from a man aged 25 to 40 in good health. CDR3s include the opening cysteine and the closing phenylalanine or tryptophan. Each record gives: clone size, V gene, D gene, J gene, CDR3 DNA, CDR3 protein. A D gene is named only where the DNA matches it firmly. The size of a clone is reported for some rows only, either as once, few or many, or as a class for expanded clones.

abundance: .; v_gene: TRBV25-1; d_gene: .; j_gene: TRBJ1-6; CDR3nt: TGTGCCAGCAGTGACGGACGCCATTCACCCCTCCACTTT; CDR3aa: CASSDGRHSPLHF
abundance: .; v_gene: TRBV29-1; d_gene: .; j_gene: TRBJ1-4; CDR3nt: TGCAGCGTTGAAGCAGAATCGGAAAAACTGTTTTTT; CDR3aa: CSVEAESEKLFF
abundance: .; v_gene: TRBV4-3; d_gene: TRBD1; j_gene: TRBJ2-7; CDR3nt: TGCGCCAGCAGCCCTTCCCCCAGGGGGCCTTACGAGCAGTACTTC; CDR3aa: CASSPSPRGPYEQYF
abundance: .; v_gene: TRBV7-9; d_gene: TRBD2; j_gene: TRBJ2-5; CDR3nt: TGTGCCAGCAGCACTAGCGGGGCCACGGAGACCCAGTACTTC; CDR3aa: CASSTSGATETQYF
abundance: .; v_gene: TRBV20-1; d_gene: .; j_gene: TRBJ2-5; CDR3nt: TGCAGTGCTAGACTCCACTCCTCGGAGACCCAGTACTTC; CDR3aa: CSARLHSSETQYF
abundance: .; v_gene: TRBV15; d_gene: .; j_gene: TRBJ2-1; CDR3nt: TGTGCCACCAGCAGCTCGGGGGAGGTTGAGCAGTTCTTC; CDR3aa: CATSSSGEVEQFF
abundance: .; v_gene: TRBV28; d_gene: .; j_gene: TRBJ2-5; CDR3nt: TGTGCCAGCAGTTCGCCCGGCAGGGGCCTGGGAGAGACCCAGTACTTC; CDR3aa: CASSSPGRGLGETQYF
abundance: .; v_gene: TRBV5-1; d_gene: .; j_gene: TRBJ2-1; CDR3nt: TGCGCCAGCCGCACAGGGTCAAGCTCCTACAATGAGCAGTTCTTC; CDR3aa: CASRTGSSSYNEQFF
abundance: .; v_gene: TRBV7-2; d_gene: TRBD2; j_gene: TRBJ2-1; CDR3nt: TGTGCCAGCAGCTTAGAGGGACTAGCGCTCGAGCAGTTCTTC; CDR3aa: CASSLEGLALEQFF
abundance: .; v_gene: TRBV2; d_gene: TRBD1; j_gene: TRBJ2-3; CDR3nt: TGTGCCAGCAGTATCGGGACAGGGGGCACAGATACGCAGTATTTT; CDR3aa: CASSIGTGGTDTQYF
abundance: .; v_gene: TRBV28; d_gene: .; j_gene: TRBJ2-7; CDR3nt: TGTGCCACACGGGGGCCCACTCGTTCCGAGCAGTACTTC; CDR3aa: CATRGPTRSEQYF
abundance: .; v_gene: TRBV7-2; d_gene: TRBD1; j_gene: TRBJ1-2; CDR3nt: TGTGCCAGCAGTCGGGACAGGAACACCTATGGCTACACCTTC; CDR3aa: CASSRDRNTYGYTF
abundance: .; v_gene: TRBV5-1; d_gene: .; j_gene: TRBJ2-5; CDR3nt: TGCGCCAGTCGGTTTAATCAAGAGACCCAGTACTTC; CDR3aa: CASRFNQETQYF
abundance: .; v_gene: TRBV6-1; d_gene: TRBD1; j_gene: TRBJ2-5; CDR3nt: TGTGCCAGTCAGCAGGGGGAAGAGACCCAGTACTTC; CDR3aa: CASQQGEETQYF
abundance: few; v_gene: TRBV5-1; d_gene: .; j_gene: TRBJ2-5; CDR3nt: TGCGCCAGCAGCCCAATCCCCCAAGAGACCCAGTACTTC; CDR3aa: CASSPIPQETQYF
abundance: .; v_gene: TRBV7-3; d_gene: .; j_gene: TRBJ2-1; CDR3nt: TGTGCCAGCAGCGGGACTGGGAATGAGCAGTTCTTC; CDR3aa: CASSGTGNEQFF
abundance: .; v_gene: TRBV2; d_gene: .; j_gene: TRBJ2-5; CDR3nt: TGTGCCAGCAGTTTGGAACAGGGTTTCCAAGAGACCCAGTACTTC; CDR3aa: CASSLEQGFQETQYF
abundance: .; v_gene: TRBV9; d_gene: .; j_gene: TRBJ2-3; CDR3nt: TGTGCCAGCAGCGTAGGAGGGACGAGAGGCACAGATACGCAGTATTTT; CDR3aa: CASSVGGTRGTDTQYF
abundance: few; v_gene: TRBV5-6; d_gene: TRBD2; j_gene: TRBJ2-3; CDR3nt: TGTGCCAGCAGCCCCATGGGACTAGACGCAGATACGCAGTATTTT; CDR3aa: CASSPMGLDADTQYF
abundance: .; v_gene: TRBV30; d_gene: .; j_gene: TRBJ2-4; CDR3nt: TGTGCCTGGAGTGGCCAGGTTTCCGGCATTCAGTACTTC; CDR3aa: CAWSGQVSGIQYF